The count of the clone carrying this T cell receptor beta chain is one. Antigen unknown. This sample stems from a study of shared clonotypes between healthy human individuals. CD8 cells regarded as naive lacked CD45RO, were positively chosen for CCR7, and omitted terminally differentiated effector memory CD45RA+ cells. The assay was run at deep level. Each subset's genomic DNA was split evenly across several immunoSEQ plates. Sequencing was performed with immunoSEQ multiplex PCR; in TCRdb, only in-frame clones are kept and a portion is missing. The profile shows some 580,000 clones, 98% of them singletons. Broader study findings: Memory subsets had estimated richness that was generally smaller than that of naive subsets. Sequencing depth was expected to affect clonotype sharing among donors.

Between the trimmed V and J ends, which lost 2 bases and 0 bases, there was a span of 9 bases. The CDR3 length is 15 residues. Per germline, CDR1 SGHRS and CDR2 YFSETQ. Input material: naive CD8+ T cells sorted from blood. This TCR was recovered from a man aged 30 to 45 in good health. The genes are TRBV5-1 and TRBJ2-1, with D possibly being TRBD1 or TRBD2 (6 bases each). DNA of the CDR3: TGCGCCAGCAGCTTTGGGGGGCTCTCCTACAATGAGCAGTTCTTC. This gives the protein CASSFGGLSYNEQFF.